One sample yielded the 6 T cell receptor beta chains listed below, sequenced in a study of CD8+CD57+ T cells in acquired aplastic anemia. Both TCR beta VDJ combination and CDR3 sequence profiling were carried out. Genomic DNA was the template for this profiling. Each CDR3 protein gets one entry after TCRdb re-called the reads with MiXCR. The table shows approximately 200,000 distinct CDR3 sequences, with approximately 51% occurring only once. CD8+CD57+ cell expansion, shown by flow cytometry, had occurred in the patients selected for sequencing. Sequenced: sorted CD4+, CD8+, or CD8+CD57+ T cells (not recorded which) from PBMCs. The receptor set was obtained from a human donor with aplastic anemia.

The rearrangement links TRBV7-9 to TRBJ2-2; a weak D match, TRBD1 (5 bases). The CDR3 length is 12 residues. Germline V lookup: CDR1 SEHNR, CDR2 FQNEAQ (reference sequence). Between the trimmed V and J ends, which lost 5 bases and 8 bases, there was a span of 9 bases. CDR3 DNA sequence: TGTGCCAGCAGCCTCAGGACAGGGGAGCTGTTTTTT. This encodes CASSLRTGELFF.

This clonotype was detected only once. The chain has TRBV9 and TRBJ1-2; tentatively, D is TRBD1 (5 bases). The germline V and J ends were trimmed by 0 bases and 4 bases, with 10 bases remaining between them. The length of the CDR3 is 14 residues. CDR1 and CDR2 (germline): SGDLS, YYNGEE. The CDR3: CASSVGDGPYGYTF. CDR3 nucleotides: TGTGCCAGCAGCGTAGGGGACGGTCCCTATGGCTACACCTTC.

This chain joins TRBV24-1 and TRBJ2-3; D might be TRBD1 (6 bases). CDR1 KGHDR and CDR2 SFDVKD come from the germline V gene. Trimming took off 2 bases at V and 4 bases at J, with 12 bases between the two ends. The CDR3 has 15 residues. CDR3: CATSDSRTEADTQYF. In DNA form, the CDR3 reads TGTGCCACCAGTGATTCCAGGACAGAAGCAGATACGCAGTATTTT.

There are a few counts of this clonotype. V usage is TRBV27 and J usage is TRBJ1-6; D remains unclear. V was cut by 1 base and J by 9 bases, with 4 bases left in between. This CDR3 is 12 amino acids long. Germline lookup yields CDR1 MNHEY and CDR2 SMNVEV (reference sequence). The CDR3 is CASSLFGSPLHF. CDR3 nucleotides: TGTGCCAGCAGTTTATTCGGTTCACCCCTCCACTTT.

This chain uses TRBV29-1 with TRBJ1-2; 7 nucleotides match TRBD1. J was trimmed by 4 bases and V by 5 bases; bases with no gene match: 13. The V gene's germline CDR1 is SQVTM and CDR2 ANQGSEA. The CDR3 is 15 residues long. The CDR3 region is CSVTSRQGEFYGYTF. In nucleotides, the CDR3 is TGCAGCGTTACATCCCGACAGGGAGAGTTCTATGGCTACACCTTC.

This rearrangement joins TRBV12-5 to TRBJ1-1; D gene unclear. Per germline, CDR1 LGHNT and CDR2 FRNRAP. This CDR3 region has 16 residues. The CDR3 DNA sequence: TGTGCCAGCAGCTTAGCGGTAGGGCCGCTGAACACTGAAGCTTTCTTT. This encodes CASSLAVGPLNTEAFF.